This TCR beta chain was recovered during a study of cytomegalovirus exposure and HLA in healthy donors. PCR primers comprised 60 Vbeta and 13 Jbeta primers. As processed by the authors: About 83 million unique TCR beta chains, 8.5 million to 14 million shared, were counted in a later analysis. The repertoire was sequenced with immunoSEQ multiplex PCR; TCRdb's copy has only in-frame clones and lacks some. V and J calls and clone size follow that table, whereas D and trimming were derived from the DNA. The repertoire consists of around 110,000 clones, with around two thirds occurring once and the leading ten covering 7.5% to 9.5%. For this clone: Its antigen remains unknown.

General study points: It was reported that TCR beta sequences correctly inferred the HLA-A and HLA-B alleles for most subjects. More clonal expansion characterized HLA-associated TCR beta chains than equally common others in a later analysis.

In germline, CDR1 is SEHNR, CDR2 FQNEAQ (reference sequence). The junction had 9 bases not matched to a gene; V was cut back by 4 bases and J by 3 bases. The CDR3 contains 15 residues. The sequenced material came from PBMCs. The receptor's source is a woman aged 40 to 50 in good health and CMV-seropositive. This chain uses TRBV7-9 with TRBJ2-7, with 7 bases matching TRBD1. The CDR3 nucleotides are TGTGCCAGCAGCTCGCGACAGGGTGGGGTCTACGAGCAGTACTTC. The encoded protein is CASSSRQGGVYEQYF.